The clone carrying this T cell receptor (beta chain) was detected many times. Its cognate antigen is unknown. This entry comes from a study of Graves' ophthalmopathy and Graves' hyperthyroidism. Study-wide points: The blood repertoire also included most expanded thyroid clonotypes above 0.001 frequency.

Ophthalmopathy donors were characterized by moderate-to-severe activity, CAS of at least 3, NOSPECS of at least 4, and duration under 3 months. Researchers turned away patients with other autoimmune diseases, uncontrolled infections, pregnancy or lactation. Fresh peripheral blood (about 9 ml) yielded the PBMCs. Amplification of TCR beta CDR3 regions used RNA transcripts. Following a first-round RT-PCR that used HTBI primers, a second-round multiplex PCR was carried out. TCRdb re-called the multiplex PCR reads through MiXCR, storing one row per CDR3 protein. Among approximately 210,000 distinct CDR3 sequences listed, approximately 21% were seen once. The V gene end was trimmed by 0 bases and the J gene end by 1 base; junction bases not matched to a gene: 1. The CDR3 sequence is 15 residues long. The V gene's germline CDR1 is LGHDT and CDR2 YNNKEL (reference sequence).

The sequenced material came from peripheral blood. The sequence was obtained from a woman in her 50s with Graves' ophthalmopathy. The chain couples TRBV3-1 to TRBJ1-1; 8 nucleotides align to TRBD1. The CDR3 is CASSQDRGPNTEAFF. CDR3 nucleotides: TGTGCCAGCAGCCAAGACAGGGGGCCGAACACTGAAGCTTTCTTT. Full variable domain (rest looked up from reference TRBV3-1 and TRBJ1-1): DTAVSQTPKYLVTQMGNDKSIKCEQNLGHDTMYWYKQDSKKFLKIMFSYNNKELIINETVPNRFSPKSPDKAHLNLHINSLELGDSAVYFCASSQDRGPNTEAFFGQGTRLTVV.